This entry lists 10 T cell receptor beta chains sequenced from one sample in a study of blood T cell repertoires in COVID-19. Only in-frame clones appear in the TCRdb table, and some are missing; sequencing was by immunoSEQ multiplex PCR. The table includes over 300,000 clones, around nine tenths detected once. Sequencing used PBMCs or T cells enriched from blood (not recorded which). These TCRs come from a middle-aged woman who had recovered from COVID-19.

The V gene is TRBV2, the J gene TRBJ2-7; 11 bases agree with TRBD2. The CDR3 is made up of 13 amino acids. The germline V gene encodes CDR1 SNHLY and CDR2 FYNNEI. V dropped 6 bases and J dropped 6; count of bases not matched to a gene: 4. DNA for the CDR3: TGTGCCAGCAGAGTAGCGGGGGGGCGCGAGCAGTACTTC. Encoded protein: CASRVAGGREQYF.

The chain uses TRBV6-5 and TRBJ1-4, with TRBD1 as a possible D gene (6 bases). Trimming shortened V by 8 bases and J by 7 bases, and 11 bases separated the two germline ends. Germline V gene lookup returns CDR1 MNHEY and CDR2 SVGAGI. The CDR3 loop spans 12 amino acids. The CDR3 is CASAQGSEKLFF. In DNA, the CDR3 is TGTGCCAGCGCTCAGGGGAGTGAAAAACTGTTTTTT.

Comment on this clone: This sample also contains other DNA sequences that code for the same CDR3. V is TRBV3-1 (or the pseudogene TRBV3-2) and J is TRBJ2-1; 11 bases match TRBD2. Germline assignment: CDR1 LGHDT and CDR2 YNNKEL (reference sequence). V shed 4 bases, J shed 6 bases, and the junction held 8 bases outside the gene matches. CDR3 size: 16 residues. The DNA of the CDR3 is TGTGCCAGCAGCCCCCGCCTAGCGGGAGGAGGCAATGAGCAGTTCTTC. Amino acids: CASSPRLAGGGNEQFF.

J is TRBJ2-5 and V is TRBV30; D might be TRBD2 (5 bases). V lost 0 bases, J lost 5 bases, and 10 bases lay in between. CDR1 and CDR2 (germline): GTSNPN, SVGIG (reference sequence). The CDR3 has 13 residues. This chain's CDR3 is CAWSVGRVETQYF. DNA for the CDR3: TGTGCCTGGAGTGTAGGGCGGGTGGAGACCCAGTACTTC.

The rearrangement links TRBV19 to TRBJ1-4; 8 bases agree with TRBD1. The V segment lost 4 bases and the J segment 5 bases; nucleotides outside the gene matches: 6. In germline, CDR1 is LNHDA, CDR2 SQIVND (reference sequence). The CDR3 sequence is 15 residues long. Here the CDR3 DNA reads TGTGCCAGTAGTACAGACAGGGGCGAAAATGAAAAACTGTTTTTT. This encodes CASSTDRGENEKLFF.

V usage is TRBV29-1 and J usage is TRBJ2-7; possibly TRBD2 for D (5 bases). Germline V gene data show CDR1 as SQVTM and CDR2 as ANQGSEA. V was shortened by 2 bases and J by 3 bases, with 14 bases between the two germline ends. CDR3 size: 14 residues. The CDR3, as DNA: TGCAGCGTTGAATTCGAGGAACGGGGCTACGAGCAGTACTTC. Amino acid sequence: CSVEFEERGYEQYF.

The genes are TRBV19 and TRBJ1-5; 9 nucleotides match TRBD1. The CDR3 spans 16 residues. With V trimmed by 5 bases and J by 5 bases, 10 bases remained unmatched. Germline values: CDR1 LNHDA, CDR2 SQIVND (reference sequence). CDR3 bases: TGTGCCAGTAGTTCCCCCGGGACAGGGACAGATCAGCCCCAGCATTTT. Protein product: CASSSPGTGTDQPQHF.

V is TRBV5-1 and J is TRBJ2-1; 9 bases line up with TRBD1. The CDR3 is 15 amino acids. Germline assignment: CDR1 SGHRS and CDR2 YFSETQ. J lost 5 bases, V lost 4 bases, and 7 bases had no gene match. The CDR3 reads CASSEGTGSDNEQFF. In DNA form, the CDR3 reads TGCGCCAGCAGCGAGGGGACAGGGTCAGACAATGAGCAGTTCTTC.

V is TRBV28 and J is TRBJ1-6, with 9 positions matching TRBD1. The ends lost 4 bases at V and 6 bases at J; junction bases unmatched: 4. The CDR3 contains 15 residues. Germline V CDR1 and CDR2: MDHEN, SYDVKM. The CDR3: CASSWRTGVNSPLHF. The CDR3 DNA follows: TGTGCCAGCAGTTGGAGGACAGGGGTTAATTCACCCCTCCACTTT.

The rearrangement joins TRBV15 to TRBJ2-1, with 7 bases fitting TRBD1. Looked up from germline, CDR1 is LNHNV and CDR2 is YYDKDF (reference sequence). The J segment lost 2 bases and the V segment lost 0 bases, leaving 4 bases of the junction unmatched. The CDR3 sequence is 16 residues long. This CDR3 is CATSRDLGTAYNEQFF. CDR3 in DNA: TGTGCCACCAGCAGAGATTTGGGGACAGCCTACAATGAGCAGTTCTTC.